The clone carrying this T cell receptor beta chain came up once. What it binds is not known. The junction differs from germline at one of its ends, possibly a read error. The sample carries other DNA sequences with the same CDR3. The data were taken from a study of siplizumab effects on memory and regulatory T cells. Regarding the study as a whole: Suppressive function of proliferating Tregs from siplizumab cultures was not confirmed. Alloreactive sequences that could be traced to unstimulated CD4+ memory cells showed a significant reduction under siplizumab. Roughly 80-97% of dividing CD4+ or CD8+ clones were without an attributable naive or memory phenotype.

Sequencing was performed with immunoSEQ multiplex PCR; in TCRdb, only in-frame clones are kept and a portion is missing. The sample yields more than 75,000 clones, 80% to 95% seen once. CDR1 and CDR2 (germline): SNHLY, FYNNEI. The length of the CDR3 is 15 residues. The sequence was obtained from a human donor in good health. Sample: CD8+ T cells sorted from blood. V gene TRBV2 combines with J gene TRBJ2-7, with 7 bases aligning to TRBD2. This CDR3 reads CASSEGGSGSYEQYF. The CDR3 region has the DNA TGTGCCAGCAGTGAGGGCGGGAGTGGGTCCTACGAGCAATACTTC.